Listed below are T cell receptor beta chains from one sample, sequenced in a study of OX40 agonist ivuxolimab in advanced cancers. Assay: immunoSEQ multiplex PCR; the TCRdb copy retains only in-frame clones and omits some. In the table there are 30,000 to 40,000 clones, 80% to 95% of which are singletons. The material was CD4+ or CD8+ T cells sorted from blood, obtained in a trial of the OX40 agonist ivuxolimab. The receptors stem from an adult with an advanced solid tumor such as melanoma, head and neck, liver or kidney cancer. Both conserved end residues are trimmed from each CDR3. The order of the fields is J gene, V gene, CDR3 protein.

TRBJ2-7	TRBV11-2	ASSLGRTSYEQY
TRBJ2-1	TRBV9	ASSVNGRNGQF
TRBJ2-1	TRBV19	ASSIGQGGNEQF
TRBJ2-5	TRBV6-5	ASSYAAGRNQETQY
TRBJ1-1	TRBV19	ASKVGYLNTEAF
TRBJ2-1	TRBV29-1	SVVAVLDEQF
TRBJ2-7	TRBV7-9	ASIQEGTQY
TRBJ2-7	TRBV4-2	ASSQEAGFSSYEQY
TRBJ2-1	TRBV19	ASSIGEAAGSEQF
TRBJ1-1	TRBV4-1	ASSQKGRGGMNTEAF
TRBJ1-2	TRBV20-1	SAILPDGYT
TRBJ2-2	TRBV19	ASTGGSWELF
TRBJ1-1	TRBV6-1	ASKAGTEAF
TRBJ1-1	TRBV27	ASSEALRLAEAF
TRBJ1-1	TRBV13	AGSLEQLNTEAF
TRBJ2-5	TRBV12-5	ASGLGRLAGMETQY
TRBJ2-7	TRBV19	ASSIAETYEQY
TRBJ2-7	TRBV27	ASSSTSGSYEQY
TRBJ2-1	TRBV10-3	AIRPSGTDNEQF